A single sample gave rise to the 31 T cell receptor beta chains below, sequenced in a study of blood T cell repertoires in COVID-19 (dated by TCRdb to between 2020 and 2021). Library prep was done by the immunoSEQ multiplex PCR assay. TCRdb provides this immuneACCESS table in a form limited to in-frame rearrangements. Some clones are lacking; in checked studies, under half of them reflect an unresolved V gene, and why the rest are absent is not known. This sample comprises about 60,000 clones, about four fifths of them detected only once. 25% of the sample is taken by the ten largest. Sequenced input: peripheral blood. Every receptor here comes from a human donor in a cohort sampled during active COVID-19.

This clone was observed a handful of times. This chain's CDR3 is CASSPRTSGKYNEQFF. As DNA, the CDR3 is TGTGCCAGCAGCCCGAGGACTAGCGGGAAATACAATGAGCAGTTCTTC. The chain carries TRBV7-9 and TRBJ2-1, with TRBD2 identical over 12 bases. Germline loops: CDR1 SEHNR, CDR2 FQNEAQ (reference sequence). CDR3 length: 16 amino acids. Losses at the gene ends were 5 bases for V and 4 bases for J; bases not matched to a gene: 6. The full variable domain, with the rest looked up from reference TRBV7-9 and TRBJ2-1, is DTGVSQNPRHKITKRGQNVTFRCDPISEHNRLYWYRQTLGQGPEFLTYFQNEAQLEKSRLLSDRFSAERPKGSFSTLEIQRTEQGDSAMYLCASSPRTSGKYNEQFFGPGTRLTVL.

The chain is built from TRBV5-4 and TRBJ2-5; 10 positions agree with TRBD2. CDR1 and CDR2 from the germline V gene are SGHNT and YYREEE (reference sequence). V lost 0 bases to trimming and J lost 5 bases; unmatched junction nucleotides: 4. This CDR3 is 15 amino acids long. The CDR3: CASSLVLAGAETQYF. As DNA, the CDR3 is TGTGCCAGCAGCTTGGTTCTAGCGGGGGCGGAGACCCAGTACTTC.

CDR3 nucleotide sequence: TGTGCCAGCAGCTTACGGTCAGGGGAGCTGTTTTTT. Amino acid sequence: CASSLRSGELFF. The genes are TRBV11-2 and TRBJ2-2; D unresolved. The CDR3 has 12 amino acids. V dropped 2 bases and J dropped 8 bases, with 6 bases sitting between them. Germline-derived CDR1 and CDR2 are SGHAT and FQNNGV.

J is TRBJ1-5 and V is TRBV7-2; D call uncertain. V gave up 3 bases and J gave up 6 bases, with 12 bases separating them. The CDR3 length is 14 residues. The germline V gene has CDR1 SGHTA and CDR2 FQGNSA. The CDR3 sequence: CASSLEILGQPQHF. The CDR3 coding sequence is TGTGCCAGCAGCTTGGAGATTTTAGGTCAGCCCCAGCATTTT.

The chain uses TRBV12-3 or TRBV12-4 and TRBJ2-5, with unresolved D. V lost 3 bases to trimming and J lost 2 bases, with 7 bases between them. There are 13 residues in the CDR3. The CDR3 protein is CASSFTNQETQYF. As DNA, the CDR3 is TGTGCCAGCAGTTTTACTAATCAAGAGACCCAGTACTTC.

V gene TRBV7-3 combines with J gene TRBJ2-4, with D maybe TRBD2 (6 bases). Trimming took 4 bases from V and 7 from J, leaving 8 bases between them. Germline loops: CDR1 SGHTA, CDR2 FQGTGA. The CDR3 spans 12 residues. In nucleotides, the CDR3 is TGTGCCAGCAGCTCTAGCGAGAACATTCAGTACTTC. The encoded protein is CASSSSENIQYF.

J is TRBJ1-3 and V is TRBV4-1; 8 nucleotides match TRBD1. This CDR3 has 17 amino acids. V was clipped by 3 bases and J by 4 bases; unmatched bases: 11. Germline V CDR1 and CDR2: MGHRA, YSYEKL. CDR3 region: CASSQAFRQGRGNTIYF. CDR3 DNA sequence: TGCGCCAGCAGCCAGGCCTTCCGACAGGGGAGGGGAAACACCATATATTTT.

The CDR3 here is CAWRRRGGNIQYF. The CDR3 bases are TGTGCCTGGAGGCGCAGGGGAGGGAACATTCAGTACTTC. V is TRBV30 and J is TRBJ2-4; D might be TRBD2 (7 bases). The CDR3 extends over 13 amino acids. Germline loops: CDR1 GTSNPN, CDR2 SVGIG (reference sequence). Trimming stripped 3 bases from V and 7 bases from J, with 13 bases between. Using reference TRBV30 and TRBJ2-4 for the parts outside the CDR3, the full variable domain is SQTIHQWPATLVQPVGSPLSLECTVEGTSNPNLYWYRQAAGRGLQLLFYSVGIGQISSEVPQNLSASRPQDRQFILSSKKLLLSDSGFYLCAWRRRGGNIQYFGAGTRLSVL.

The genes are TRBV5-1 and TRBJ1-2; D not resolved. V was cut by 0 bases and J by 3 bases, with 15 bases left in between. From germline, CDR1 is SGHRS and CDR2 YFSETQ. The CDR3 runs to 16 residues. The CDR3 DNA follows: TGCGCCAGCAGCTTGGGGGCTTCTGGAAGTCACTATGGCTACACCTTC. It codes for CASSLGASGSHYGYTF.

V and J are TRBV28 and TRBJ1-1; D call uncertain. Germline CDR1 and CDR2: MDHEN and SYDVKM. This CDR3 is 13 amino acids long. Trimming took off 2 bases at V and 6 bases at J, with 10 bases between the two ends. The CDR3 reads CASSLTGPPEAFF. In DNA, the CDR3 is TGTGCCAGCAGTTTAACCGGTCCGCCTGAAGCTTTCTTT. Filled out from reference TRBV28 and TRBJ1-1, the complete variable domain reads DVKVTQSSRYLVKRTGEKVFLECVQDMDHENMFWYRQDPGLGLRLIYFSYDVKMKEKGDIPEGYSVSREKKERFSLILESASTNQTSMYLCASSLTGPPEAFFGQGTRLTVV.

Only a few counts were recorded for this clone. The rearrangement uses TRBV10-3 and TRBJ1-6; D ambiguous. CDR3 length equals 13 residues. Trimming left V 2 bases short and J 12 bases short, with 11 bases between. Germline loops: CDR1 ENHRY, CDR2 SYGVKD. DNA for the CDR3: TGTGCCATCAGTGAGGAGTTTCACCAACCCCTCCACTTT. The encoded protein is CAISEEFHQPLHF.

The V and J genes are TRBV7-9 and TRBJ1-6; 7 bases match TRBD1. This CDR3 contains 14 residues. Per the germline V gene, CDR1 is SEHNR and CDR2 is FQNEAQ (reference sequence). The junction had 6 bases not matched to a gene; V was cut back by 5 bases and J by 8 bases. The CDR3 DNA sequence: TGTGCCAGCAGCCAAGGGACAGTATATTCACCCCTCCACTTT. It is translated as CASSQGTVYSPLHF. Full variable domain (remainder filled in from reference TRBV7-9 and TRBJ1-6): DTGVSQNPRHKITKRGQNVTFRCDPISEHNRLYWYRQTLGQGPEFLTYFQNEAQLEKSRLLSDRFSAERPKGSFSTLEIQRTEQGDSAMYLCASSQGTVYSPLHFGNGTRLTVT.

This clone is medium-sized (0.01 to 0.1%) in the sample. V and J are TRBV20-1 and TRBJ1-4, with D maybe TRBD1 (5 bases). Deletions cut 3 bases from V and 6 bases from J, with 17 bases between. CDR1 and CDR2 from the germline V gene are DFQATT and SNEGSKA (reference sequence). This CDR3 has 15 residues. The CDR3 is CSASLSGAIDEKLFF. The CDR3 DNA reads TGCAGTGCTAGTTTGTCTGGGGCGATAGATGAAAAACTGTTTTTT.

V and J are TRBV3-1 (or the pseudogene TRBV3-2) and TRBJ1-6, with D maybe TRBD1 (6 bases). CDR3 length: 14 residues. The germline V gene encodes CDR1 LGHDT and CDR2 YNNKEL (reference sequence). Trimming shortened V by 5 bases and J by 6 bases, and 11 bases separated the two germline ends. Written as DNA, the CDR3 is TGTGCCAGCAGCTACGGACAGCGTAATTCACCCCTCCACTTT. This translates into CASSYGQRNSPLHF.

This clone appeared many times. This chain uses TRBV9 with TRBJ2-1; TRBD2 matches 10 bases. Germline CDR1 and CDR2: SGDLS and YYNGEE. The V and J ends lost 4 bases and 2 bases, in that order; junction bases with no gene match: 6. There are 16 residues in the CDR3. The CDR3 nucleotides read TGTGCCAGCAGCCCGTCCGGGACTAGCGCCTACAATGAGCAGTTCTTC. This sequence encodes CASSPSGTSAYNEQFF.

The genes are TRBV5-1 and TRBJ2-7; 8 nucleotides align to TRBD1. Germline values: CDR1 SGHRS, CDR2 YFSETQ. V shed 4 bases and J 6 bases; nucleotides not matched to a gene: 6. The CDR3 contains 13 residues. In DNA, the CDR3 is TGCGCCAGCAGCGTCAGGGGGCTAGGCGAGCAGTACTTC. Translation gives CASSVRGLGEQYF. Looking up the rest from reference TRBV5-1 and TRBJ2-7 gives the full variable domain: KAGVTQTPRYLIKTRGQQVTLSCSPISGHRSVSWYQQTPGQGLQFLFEYFSETQRNKGNFPGRFSGRQFSNSRSEMNVSTLELGDSALYLCASSVRGLGEQYFGPGTRLTVT.

V gene TRBV19 combines with J gene TRBJ1-5; TRBD1 might be the D (5 bases). This CDR3 is 14 amino acids long. From germline, CDR1 is LNHDA and CDR2 SQIVND (reference sequence). V was clipped by 11 bases and J by 0 bases, with 14 bases between them. This CDR3 is CASCRANSNQPQHF. The CDR3 nucleotides are TGTGCCTCCTGCAGGGCTAATAGCAATCAGCCCCAGCATTTT.

The chain joins TRBV28 to TRBJ2-7, with 9 bases lining up with TRBD2. The trim removed 10 bases at V and 7 bases at J, leaving 11 bases unmatched. CDR1 is MDHEN, CDR2 SYDVKM, per germline. CDR3 length: 13 residues. Written as DNA, the CDR3 is TGTGCCACCACCGATAGCGGGAGTAAGGAGCAGTACTTC. It encodes CATTDSGSKEQYF.

The rearrangement uses TRBV6-6 and TRBJ2-7, with 10 bases fitting TRBD1. CDR1 is MNHNY, CDR2 SVGAGI, per germline (reference sequence). V shed 6 bases and J 0 bases; nucleotides not matched to a gene: 5. The CDR3 covers 15 residues. The CDR3 sequence: CASRDRTGGSYEQYF. The CDR3 coding sequence is TGTGCCAGCAGGGACCGGACAGGGGGCTCCTACGAGCAGTACTTC.

V gene TRBV7-9 combines with J gene TRBJ1-1; 7 nucleotides agree with TRBD1. The V and J ends lost 3 bases and 2 bases, in that order; junction bases with no gene match: 6. This CDR3 region has 15 residues. The V gene's germline CDR1 is SEHNR and CDR2 FQNEAQ (reference sequence). CDR3 protein: CASSFDRDRNTEAFF. The CDR3 DNA follows: TGTGCCAGCAGCTTCGACAGGGACCGTAACACTGAAGCTTTCTTT.

V is TRBV30 and J is TRBJ1-2; TRBD1 might be the D (6 bases). The CDR3 extends over 13 amino acids. The germline gives CDR1 GTSNPN, CDR2 SVGIG (reference sequence). V was cut by 0 bases and J by 8 bases, with 13 bases left in between. CDR3: CAWSVLRGSGYTF. In nucleotides, the CDR3 is TGTGCCTGGAGTGTACTCAGGGGTAGCGGCTACACCTTC. The full variable domain, in which reference TRBV30 and TRBJ1-2 provide the parts outside the CDR3, is SQTIHQWPATLVQPVGSPLSLECTVEGTSNPNLYWYRQAAGRGLQLLFYSVGIGQISSEVPQNLSASRPQDRQFILSSKKLLLSDSGFYLCAWSVLRGSGYTFGSGTRLTVV.

The chain links TRBV4-2 to TRBJ1-4; D gene uncertain. V lost 9 bases, J lost 8 bases, and 13 bases lay in between. The CDR3 runs 12 residues. Per the germline V gene, CDR1 is LGHNA and CDR2 is YNFKEQ. CDR3 sequence (DNA): TGTGCCAGTTACGGGGTTGGGGAAAAACTGTTTTTT. Translated: CASYGVGEKLFF.

The chain joins TRBV11-2 to TRBJ2-2; D is unresolved. CDR3 length equals 14 residues. With 5 bases removed from V and 3 bases from J, the gap between germline ends came to 10 bases. CDR1 is SGHAT, CDR2 FQNNGV, per germline. In DNA form, the CDR3 reads TGTGCCAGCAGCGTAGGGCCGTACACCGGGGAGCTGTTTTTT. Translation gives CASSVGPYTGELFF.

This clone came up once. DNA for the CDR3: TGTGCCAGCAGCTTAGGTTCCGGGACTCTATCTGGAAACACCATATATTTT. This codes for CASSLGSGTLSGNTIYF. The chain couples TRBV13 to TRBJ1-3, with D possibly TRBD1 on 5 matching bases. Deletions cut 0 bases from V and 1 base from J, with 13 bases between. The CDR3 covers 17 residues. Germline CDR1 and CDR2: PRHDT and FYEKMQ (reference sequence). The full variable domain, in which reference TRBV13 and TRBJ1-3 provide the parts outside the CDR3, is AAGVIQSPRHLIKEKRETATLKCYPIPRHDTVYWYQQGPGQDPQFLISFYEKMQSDKGSIPDRFSAQQFSDYHSELNMSSLELGDSALYFCASSLGSGTLSGNTIYFGEGSWLTVV.

The rearrangement joins TRBV28 to TRBJ2-5; the D gene is possibly TRBD1 (6 bases). Germline CDR1 is MDHEN and CDR2 is SYDVKM. This CDR3 is 15 amino acids long. The V and J ends lost 4 bases and 4 bases respectively, with 16 bases between them. The CDR3 sequence is CASSSSIGGRETQYF. As DNA, the CDR3 is TGTGCCAGCAGTTCCAGTATAGGGGGTCGAGAGACCCAGTACTTC. The full variable domain, its missing parts supplied by reference TRBV28 and TRBJ2-5, is DVKVTQSSRYLVKRTGEKVFLECVQDMDHENMFWYRQDPGLGLRLIYFSYDVKMKEKGDIPEGYSVSREKKERFSLILESASTNQTSMYLCASSSSIGGRETQYFGPGTRLLVL.

The chain couples TRBV7-8 to TRBJ1-6; tentatively, D is TRBD1 (6 bases). This CDR3 comprises 13 residues. V lost 4 bases to trimming and J lost 8 bases, with 9 bases between them. Germline loops: CDR1 SGHVS, CDR2 FQNEAQ. The CDR3 bases are TGTGCCAGCAGCTGGGACACCGATTCACCCCTCCACTTT. Its translation: CASSWDTDSPLHF.

The J gene is TRBJ1-4, the V gene TRBV29-1, with 7 bases aligning to TRBD1. Germline V gene data show CDR1 as SQVTM and CDR2 as ANQGSEA. V shed 6 bases and J 8 bases; nucleotides not matched to a gene: 6. The CDR3 covers 12 residues. This CDR3 reads CSVAGGDEKLFF. CDR3 nucleotide sequence: TGCAGCGTCGCAGGGGGTGACGAAAAACTGTTTTTT.

This clone came up a few times. V is TRBV6-2 or TRBV6-3 and J is TRBJ2-3; TRBD2 aligns across 8 bases. CDR1 is MNHEY and CDR2 is SVGEGT in the germline V gene. The CDR3 consists of 16 residues. Trimming took 4 bases from V and 0 from J; bases not matched to a gene: 6. The CDR3 DNA reads TGTGCCAGCAGTTCACCTCAGCGGGGGAGCACAGATACGCAGTATTTT. Translating gives CASSSPQRGSTDTQYF.

CDR3 nucleotide sequence: TGTGCCAGCAGCTTAGACAGGGCTCTAAATCAGCCCCAGCATTTT. Translation gives CASSLDRALNQPQHF. This sequence joins TRBV7-2 and TRBJ1-5; D might be TRBD1 (6 bases). Germline assignment: CDR1 SGHTA and CDR2 FQGNSA. Trimming pared 1 base from V and 4 bases from J, leaving 11 bases between. This CDR3 comprises 15 residues.

The gene calls are TRBV27 and TRBJ1-1; TRBD1 matches 7 bases. The CDR3 is 14 residues long. Germline V lookup: CDR1 MNHEY, CDR2 SMNVEV (reference sequence). Trimming at V came to 3 bases and at J to 0 bases, leaving 1 base not matched to a gene. The DNA of the CDR3 is TGTGCCAGCAGTTTCGGGACAGTGAACACTGAAGCTTTCTTT. Protein: CASSFGTVNTEAFF.

This chain links TRBV9 with TRBJ2-1; a possible D gene is TRBD2 (5 bases). Per germline, CDR1 SGDLS and CDR2 YYNGEE. Trimming cost V 4 bases and J 1 base, with 12 bases left between them. The CDR3 covers 15 residues. The CDR3 coding sequence is TGTGCCAGCAGCCCCTTCGGGGATTCCTACAATGAGCAGTTCTTC. It specifies CASSPFGDSYNEQFF.